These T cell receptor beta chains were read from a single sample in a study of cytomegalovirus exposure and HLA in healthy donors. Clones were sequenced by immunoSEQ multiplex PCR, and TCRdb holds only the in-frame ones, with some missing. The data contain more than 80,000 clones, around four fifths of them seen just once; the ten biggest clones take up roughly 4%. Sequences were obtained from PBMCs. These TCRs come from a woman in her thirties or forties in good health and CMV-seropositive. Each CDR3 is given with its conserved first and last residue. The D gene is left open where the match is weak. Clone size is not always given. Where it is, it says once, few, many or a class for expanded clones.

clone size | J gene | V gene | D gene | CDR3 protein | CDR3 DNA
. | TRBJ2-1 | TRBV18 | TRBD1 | CASSPQTGTSYNEQFF | TGTGCCAGCTCACCCCAGACAGGGACCTCCTACAATGAGCAGTTCTTC
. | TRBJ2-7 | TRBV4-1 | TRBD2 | CASSPDPRTSGRSDEQYF | TGCGCCAGCAGCCCAGATCCTCGGACTAGCGGGAGGAGCGACGAGCAGTACTTC
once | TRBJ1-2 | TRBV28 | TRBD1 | CASLPLDRGRGYTF | TGTGCCAGCCTGCCCCTCGACAGGGGGCGAGGCTACACCTTC
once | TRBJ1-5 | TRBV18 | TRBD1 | CASSPPQTGSPNQPQHF | TGTGCCAGCTCACCTCCTCAGACAGGGTCCCCAAATCAGCCCCAGCATTTT
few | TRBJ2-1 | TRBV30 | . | CAWTGDSSINNEQFF | TGTGCCTGGACGGGGGACAGTTCAATAAACAATGAGCAGTTCTTC
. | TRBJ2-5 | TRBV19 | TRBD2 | CASSPQGSGNRETQYF | TGTGCCAGTAGTCCCCAGGGTAGCGGGAATAGAGAGACCCAGTACTTC
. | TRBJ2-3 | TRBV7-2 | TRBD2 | CASSFWREGPPDTQYF | TGTGCCAGCAGCTTCTGGCGGGAGGGCCCCCCAGATACGCAGTATTTT
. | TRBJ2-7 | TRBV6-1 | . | CASSWTDTYEQYF | TGTGCCAGCAGCTGGACAGACACCTACGAGCAGTACTTC
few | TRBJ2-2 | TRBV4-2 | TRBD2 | CASSPWTSGNTGELFF | TGTGCCAGCAGCCCATGGACTAGCGGTAACACCGGGGAGCTGTTTTTT
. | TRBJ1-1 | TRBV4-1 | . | CASSPTGFEAFF | TGCGCCAGCAGTCCTACAGGGTTTGAAGCTTTCTTT
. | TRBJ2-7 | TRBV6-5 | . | CASSRSSYEQYF | TGTGCCAGCAGTCGGTCCTCCTACGAGCAGTACTTC
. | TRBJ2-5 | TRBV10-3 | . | CAISVGPTGEETQYF | TGTGCCATCAGTGTTGGGCCTACGGGAGAAGAGACCCAGTACTTC
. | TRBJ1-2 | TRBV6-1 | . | CASRSANYGYTF | TGTGCCAGCAGATCGGCTAACTATGGCTACACCTTC
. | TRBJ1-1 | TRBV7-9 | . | CASSLRPTGQKGTEAFF | TGTGCCAGCAGCTTACGTCCGACAGGCCAAAAGGGCACTGAAGCTTTCTTT
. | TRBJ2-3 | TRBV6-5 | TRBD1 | CASSYRRTGEDTQYF | TGTGCCAGCAGTTACCGGAGGACAGGGGAAGATACGCAGTATTTT
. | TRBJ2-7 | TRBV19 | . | CASTPGGTYEQYF | TGTGCCAGTACCCCGGGGGGCACCTACGAGCAGTACTTC
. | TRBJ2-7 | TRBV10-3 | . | CAISDPRYEQYF | TGTGCCATCAGTGACCCTAGGTACGAGCAGTACTTC
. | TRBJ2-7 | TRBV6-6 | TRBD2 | CASSNSPGGAYEQYF | TGTGCCAGCAGTAATAGTCCGGGGGGGGCCTACGAGCAGTACTTC
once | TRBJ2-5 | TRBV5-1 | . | CASSFRDYQETQYF | TGCGCCAGCAGCTTCCGGGACTACCAAGAGACCCAGTACTTC
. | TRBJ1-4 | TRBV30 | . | CAWDTDEKLFF | TGTGCCTGGGATACGGATGAAAAACTGTTTTTT
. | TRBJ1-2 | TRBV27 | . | CASSLTGAGYTF | TGTGCCAGCAGTTTAACTGGGGCGGGCTACACCTTC
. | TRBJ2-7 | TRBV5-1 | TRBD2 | CASSPSSGSLEQYF | TGCGCCAGCAGCCCTAGTAGCGGGAGCCTCGAGCAGTACTTC
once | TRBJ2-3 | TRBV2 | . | CASSEPGTSTDTQYF | TGTGCCAGCAGTGAACCGGGAACTAGCACAGATACGCAGTATTTT
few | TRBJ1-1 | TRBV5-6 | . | CASSLVSGETEAFF | TGTGCCAGCAGCTTAGTTTCGGGTGAGACTGAAGCTTTCTTT
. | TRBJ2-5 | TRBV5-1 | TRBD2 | CASSLWWHTSGRDLETQYF | TGCGCCAGCAGCTTGTGGTGGCACACTAGCGGGAGGGATCTAGAGACCCAGTACTTC